Described below is a single T cell receptor beta chain sequence and its context. Its antigen remains unknown. This record comes from a study of shared clonotypes between healthy human individuals. Study as a whole: Each donor had three CD4 naive, three CD4 memory, two CD8 naive and one CD8 memory plate.

General study findings and limits: Clonotype sharing levels among donors were expected to vary with sequencing depth.

Generated by immunoSEQ multiplex PCR, the TCRdb table keeps only in-frame clones and is missing some. Among approximately 940,000 clones, about 80% were seen once, and the ten largest hold approximately 1.5%. The specimen sequenced was memory CD4+ T cells sorted from blood. The subset was: CD45RA-negative fraction. This receptor was obtained from a man aged 18 to 29 in good health.

The CDR3 loop is CASSQNWGAETQYF. The CDR3 DNA follows: TGCGCCAGCAGCCAAAACTGGGGGGCAGAGACCCAGTACTTC. The chain employs TRBV4-3 and TRBJ2-5; D might be TRBD1 or TRBD2, each matching 6 bases. The V gene lost 2 bases and the J gene lost 4 bases, with 11 bases spanning the gap. Germline V lookup: CDR1 LGHNA, CDR2 YSLEER. This CDR3 has 14 amino acids.